The following is a TCR beta chain sequence with its context. Its specificity is not known. A multiplex PCR was run with 60 Vbeta primers and 13 Jbeta primers. Measured with immunoSEQ multiplex PCR; TCRdb has only the in-frame clones, and not every one. The data hold over 80,000 clones, with about 81% observed a single time. The CDR3 contains 15 residues. V gave up 4 bases and J gave up 5 bases, with 13 bases separating them. Germline assignment: CDR1 SGHRS and CDR2 YFSETQ. The data are from a study of cytomegalovirus exposure and HLA in healthy donors. Whole-study results and caveats: Later on, an analysis found that several of the most significant clusters appeared to be linked to common viral pathogens, which included parvovirus B19.

The chain has TRBV5-1 and TRBJ2-6, with D possibly TRBD1 on 5 matching bases. Material: PBMCs. This receptor was identified in a woman between 40 and 55 years old in good health and CMV-seronegative. The CDR3, as DNA: TGCGCCAGCAGCCCCAGGGAAAACTGGGCCAACGTCCTGACTTTC. Protein product: CASSPRENWANVLTF. Complete variable domain (other parts from reference TRBV5-1 and TRBJ2-6): KAGVTQTPRYLIKTRGQQVTLSCSPISGHRSVSWYQQTPGQGLQFLFEYFSETQRNKGNFPGRFSGRQFSNSRSEMNVSTLELGDSALYLCASSPRENWANVLTFGAGSRLTVL.